This T cell receptor beta chain is from a study of OX40 agonist ivuxolimab in advanced cancers. Background on the whole study: Ivuxolimab was a fully human IgG2 agonistic monoclonal antibody targeting the costimulatory receptor OX40 (CD134). Intravenous ivuxolimab was administered to patients every 2 weeks at six dose levels: 0.01, 0.1, 0.3, 1.5, 3 and 10 mg/kg. Of the approximately 53 patients in dose escalation, about 19 had hepatocellular carcinoma, some 15 had melanoma, 9 had renal cell carcinoma and 9 had head and neck cancer. A male proportion of around 80% and a mean age of approximately 62 years, ranging from roughly 23 to 80, were recorded for the dose-escalation cohort. Prior anti-PD-1, anti-PD-L1 or anti-CTLA-4 therapy was permitted, and checkpoint inhibitors had been received by under 50% of dose-escalation patients. Three dose-escalation patients achieved partial responses, one with hepatocellular carcinoma and two with cutaneous melanoma. The point of sequencing TCRbeta in the periphery was to test whether ivuxolimab changed TCR sequence diversity and drove clonal T-cell expansion. The paper reports the monotherapy dose-escalation portion (N = 52 patients) of the phase I ivuxolimab trial. The paper as a whole reports these results and caveats: In partial responders in the 0.1-3.0 mg/kg groups, normalized peripheral clonal expansion was found to be among the lowest, especially among CD8+ T cells. Low levels of normalized T-cell clonal expansion were also seen in some nonresponding patients. After ivuxolimab, more expanded clones were found on average in CD8+ T cells than in CD4+ T cells. Clonal expansion of both CD4+ and CD8+ blood T cells was observed from baseline to week 6 at doses 0.1 to 3.0 mg/kg. Antigen specificity was not determined for the clonally expanded peripheral T cells.

The CDR3 holds 14 amino acids from the cysteine to the phenylalanine. The CDR3 DNA has 42 bases and is translated from base 1. The germline V gene supplies CDR1 KGHSH and CDR2 LQKENI. V loses 3 bases of germline sequence and J loses 4 bases, and the interval between the two ends is 12 bases. Comments on this clone: Its antigen remains unidentified. No qualities accompany the bases; no much larger clone lies one base away.

The trial excluded patients who had a history of autoimmune disease or who were on systemic immunosuppression. Peripheral blood for TCR sequencing was collected from all dose cohorts at baseline, on cycle 4 day 1, and on cycle 7 day 1. Samples were obtained from an open-label, multicenter, first-in-human phase I dose-escalation trial of ivuxolimab. Adults with locally advanced or metastatic melanoma, renal cell, hepatocellular, or head and neck squamous cell carcinoma were enrolled in the trial. Before TCR sequencing, CD4+ T cells and CD8+ T cells were sorted from peripheral blood as separate populations. Genomic DNA was extracted from sorted cells for sequencing of the TCRbeta CDR3 region. The immunoSEQ Assay was used for sequencing of TCRbeta CDR3 regions. In its TCRdb copy, this immuneACCESS table keeps in-frame sequences only and misses some clones. Where compared with another copy, unresolved V genes explain less than half of these, and the others have no known cause. The sample table holds under 80,000 clones, of which roughly 85% were seen once. 3.5% to 4.5% of the sample rests with the top ten.

The material was CD4+ or CD8+ T cells sorted from blood, obtained in a trial of the OX40 agonist ivuxolimab. The TCR originated in an adult with an advanced solid tumor such as melanoma, head and neck, liver or kidney cancer. The chain is made from TRBV18 and TRBJ1-2; TRBD1 could be the D gene, as 5 bases match. The nucleotides read TGTGCCAGCTCACCGGAGGGGCACTTCTATGGCTACACCTTC. Its product reads: CASSPEGHFYGYTF.